This T cell receptor beta chain emerged from a study of blood T cell repertoires in COVID-19. Turning to the study itself: Samples of COVID-19 (acute and convalescent) were obtained from the United States, Italy and Spain. In each case, the material was cDNA or gDNA derived from T cells, B-cell-depleted T cells, or PBMCs.

In the authors' workflow: Amplification of reference gene primers provided the estimated nucleated cell counts. Here immunoSEQ multiplex PCR was the method, and the copy in TCRdb shows in-frame clones only, minus some. That table furnishes V, J and clone size, whereas the DNA furnished D and trimming. The data contain roughly 28,000 clones, 70% to 90% of them singletons. Germline V gene lookup returns CDR1 SGHRS and CDR2 YFSETQ. Trimming took off 0 bases at V and 0 bases at J, with 10 bases between the two ends. CDR3 length: 17 amino acids. The sample comprised peripheral blood. J is TRBJ1-6 and V is TRBV5-1, with D tentatively TRBD1 (5 bases). This clonotype originated in a man in his 70s with active COVID-19. The CDR3 nucleotides read TGCGCCAGCAGCTTGGGGGGGACTAGCTCCTATAATTCACCCCTCCACTTT. This translates into CASSLGGTSSYNSPLHF.